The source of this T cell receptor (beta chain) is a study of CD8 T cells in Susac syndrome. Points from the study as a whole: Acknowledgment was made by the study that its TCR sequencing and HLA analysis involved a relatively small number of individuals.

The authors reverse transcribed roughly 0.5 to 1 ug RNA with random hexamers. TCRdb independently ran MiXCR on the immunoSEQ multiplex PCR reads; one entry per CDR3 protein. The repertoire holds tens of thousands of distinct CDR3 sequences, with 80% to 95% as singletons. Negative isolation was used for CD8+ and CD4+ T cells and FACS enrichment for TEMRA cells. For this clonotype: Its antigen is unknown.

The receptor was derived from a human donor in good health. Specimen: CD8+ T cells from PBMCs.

The CDR3 nucleotides are TGTGCCAGCAGCCAAGATCCGGGCCCGATTAATGAAAAACTGTTTTTT. Protein: CASSQDPGPINEKLFF. V usage is TRBV14 and J usage is TRBJ1-4; D is unresolved. The V end lost 0 bases, the J end lost 4 bases, and 12 bases lay between the germline ends. Looked up from germline, CDR1 is SGHDN and CDR2 is FVKESK. CDR3 length: 16 residues.